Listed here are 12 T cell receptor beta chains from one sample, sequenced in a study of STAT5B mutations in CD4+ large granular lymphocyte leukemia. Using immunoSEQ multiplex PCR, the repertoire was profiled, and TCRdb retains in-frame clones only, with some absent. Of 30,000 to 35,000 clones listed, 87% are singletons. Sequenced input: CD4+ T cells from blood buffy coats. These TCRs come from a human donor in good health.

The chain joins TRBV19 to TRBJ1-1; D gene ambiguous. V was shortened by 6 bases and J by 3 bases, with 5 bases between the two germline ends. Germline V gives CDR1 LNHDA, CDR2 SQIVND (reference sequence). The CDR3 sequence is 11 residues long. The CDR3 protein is CASRVDTEAFF. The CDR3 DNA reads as TGTGCCAGTAGGGTGGACACTGAAGCTTTCTTT.

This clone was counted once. CDR3 nucleotide sequence: TGTGCCAGCAGTTCGGGCGGTACTCGCACAGATACGCAGTATTTT. It codes for CASSSGGTRTDTQYF. This chain uses TRBV27 with TRBJ2-3, with D uncertain. Looked up from germline, CDR1 is MNHEY and CDR2 is SMNVEV (reference sequence). The V end was cut by 4 bases, the J end by 1 base, with 12 bases between. The CDR3 runs 15 residues.

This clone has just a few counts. CDR3 in amino acids: CASNLDREYF. In DNA form, the CDR3 reads TGTGCCAGCAATCTTGACCGGGAGTACTTC. V is TRBV2 and J is TRBJ2-7; D unclear. Germline values: CDR1 SNHLY, CDR2 FYNNEI. Between the trimmed V and J ends, which lost 7 bases and 11 bases, there was a span of 12 bases. This CDR3 is 10 amino acids long.

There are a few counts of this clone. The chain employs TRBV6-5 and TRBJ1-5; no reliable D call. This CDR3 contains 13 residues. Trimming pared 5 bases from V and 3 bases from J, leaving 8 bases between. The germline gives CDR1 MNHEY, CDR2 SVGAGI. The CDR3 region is CASSEQINQPQHF. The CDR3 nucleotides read TGTGCCAGCAGTGAACAGATCAATCAGCCCCAGCATTTT.

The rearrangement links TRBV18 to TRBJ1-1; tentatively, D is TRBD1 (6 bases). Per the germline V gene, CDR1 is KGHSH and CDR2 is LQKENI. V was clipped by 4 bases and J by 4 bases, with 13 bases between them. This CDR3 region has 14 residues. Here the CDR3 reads CASSREGGATEAFF. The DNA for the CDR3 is TGTGCCAGCTCACGTGAAGGGGGGGCCACTGAAGCTTTCTTT.

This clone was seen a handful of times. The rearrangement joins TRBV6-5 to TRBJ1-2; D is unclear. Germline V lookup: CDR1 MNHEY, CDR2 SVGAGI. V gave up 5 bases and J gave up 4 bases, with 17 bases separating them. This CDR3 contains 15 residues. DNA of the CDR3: TGTGCCAGCAGTACAGTGCGGACCTCCGGCTATGGCTACACCTTC. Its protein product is CASSTVRTSGYGYTF.

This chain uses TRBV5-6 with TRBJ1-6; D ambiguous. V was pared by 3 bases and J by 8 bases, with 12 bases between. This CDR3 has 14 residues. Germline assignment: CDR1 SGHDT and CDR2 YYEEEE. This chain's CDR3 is CASSYPLGDSPLHF. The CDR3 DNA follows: TGTGCCAGCAGCTACCCCCTCGGAGATTCACCCCTCCACTTT.

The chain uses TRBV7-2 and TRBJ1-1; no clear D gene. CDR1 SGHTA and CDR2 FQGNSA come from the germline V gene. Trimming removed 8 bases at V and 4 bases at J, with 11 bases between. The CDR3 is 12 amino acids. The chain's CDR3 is CASGSRTTEAFF. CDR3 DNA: TGTGCCAGCGGGAGTAGGACCACTGAAGCTTTCTTT.

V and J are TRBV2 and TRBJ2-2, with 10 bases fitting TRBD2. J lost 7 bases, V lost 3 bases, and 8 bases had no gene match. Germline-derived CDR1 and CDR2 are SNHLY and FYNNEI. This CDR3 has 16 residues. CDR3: CASSEEAGGNGGELFF. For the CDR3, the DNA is TGTGCCAGCAGTGAGGAAGCGGGAGGGAACGGCGGGGAGCTGTTTTTT.

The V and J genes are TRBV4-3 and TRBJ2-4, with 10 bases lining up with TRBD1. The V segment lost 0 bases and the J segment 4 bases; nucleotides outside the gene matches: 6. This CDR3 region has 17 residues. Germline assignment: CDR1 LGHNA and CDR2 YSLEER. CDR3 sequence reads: CASSQDLGTGDKNIQYF. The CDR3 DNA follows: TGCGCCAGCAGCCAAGACCTAGGGACAGGGGATAAAAACATTCAGTACTTC.

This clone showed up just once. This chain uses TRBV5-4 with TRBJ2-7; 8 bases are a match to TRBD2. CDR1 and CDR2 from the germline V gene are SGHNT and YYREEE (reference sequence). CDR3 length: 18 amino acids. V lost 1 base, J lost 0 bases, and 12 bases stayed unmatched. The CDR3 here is CASSLRFGASGPSYEQYF. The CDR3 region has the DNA TGTGCCAGCAGCTTGCGTTTTGGGGCTAGCGGGCCCTCCTACGAGCAGTACTTC.

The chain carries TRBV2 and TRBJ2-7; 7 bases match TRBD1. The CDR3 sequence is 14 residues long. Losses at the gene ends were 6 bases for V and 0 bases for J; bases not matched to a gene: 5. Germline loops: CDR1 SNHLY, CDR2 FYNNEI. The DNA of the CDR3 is TGTGCCAGCAGGGAACAGGGGACCTCCTACGAGCAGTACTTC. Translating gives CASREQGTSYEQYF.